Listed here are 5 T cell receptor beta chains from one sample, sequenced in a study of cytomegalovirus exposure and HLA in healthy donors. PCR involved 60 Vbeta and 13 Jbeta primers. Assay: immunoSEQ multiplex PCR; the TCRdb copy retains only in-frame clones and omits some. The data hold about 140,000 clones, with roughly 65% observed a single time. Source material: PBMCs. Every receptor here comes from a woman aged 25 to 45 in good health and CMV-seronegative.

The CDR3 protein is CASSQAALRGNTDTQYF. The DNA of the CDR3 is TGCGCCAGCAGCCAAGCGGCCTTGCGGGGGAACACAGATACGCAGTATTTT. The chain carries TRBV4-1 and TRBJ2-3; 7 positions match TRBD2. V shed 1 base and J 2 bases; nucleotides not matched to a gene: 9. Germline CDR1 is MGHRA and CDR2 is YSYEKL. The CDR3 runs to 17 residues.

The J gene is TRBJ1-1, the V gene TRBV11-2; 9 bases are a match to TRBD1. The CDR3 loop spans 15 amino acids. Germline CDR1 and CDR2: SGHAT and FQNNGV. J gave up 0 bases and V 1 base, and 0 bases lay outside the gene matches. The CDR3, as DNA: TGTGCCAGCAGCTTAGGGACAGGGGTGAACACTGAAGCTTTCTTT. It translates to CASSLGTGVNTEAFF.

The CDR3: CASSVYAGGSYEQYF. The CDR3 DNA sequence: TGTGCCAGCAGCGTTTATGCGGGAGGGTCCTACGAGCAGTACTTC. The V call is TRBV9, the J call TRBJ2-7; 9 nucleotides agree with TRBD2. CDR1 is SGDLS and CDR2 is YYNGEE in the germline V gene. Trimming took 2 bases from V and 1 from J; bases not matched to a gene: 4. This CDR3 comprises 15 residues.

The V gene is TRBV7-9, the J gene TRBJ2-1, with 12 bases that match TRBD2. The CDR3 runs to 15 residues. Per the germline V gene, CDR1 is SEHNR and CDR2 is FQNEAQ (reference sequence). The V and J ends lost 2 bases and 6 bases, in that order; junction bases with no gene match: 2. For the CDR3, the DNA is TGTGCCAGCAGCTTATTACTAGCGGGAGGCAATGAGCAGTTCTTC. Encoded protein: CASSLLLAGGNEQFF.

The CDR3: CASRRGLAGANVLTF. As DNA, the CDR3 is TGTGCCAGCAGAAGGGGGCTGGCTGGGGCCAACGTCCTGACTTTC. The chain has TRBV28 and TRBJ2-6; 7 bases are shared with TRBD1. Per germline, CDR1 MDHEN and CDR2 SYDVKM. Trimming removed 6 bases from V and 2 bases from J; junction bases left unmatched: 4. This CDR3 has 15 amino acids.